In this sample, the clone carrying this TCR beta chain turned up many times. Its antigen is currently unknown. Constant-segment primers served in 5'RACE that generated TCR alpha and TCR beta cDNA libraries bearing sample barcodes and UMIs. TCRdb re-called the 5' RACE reads with MiXCR, one entry per CDR3 protein. The data show over 350,000 distinct CDR3 sequences, with about 17% seen just once and about a fifth held by the top ten. This sample was taken from a study of T-cell memory formation after mild COVID-19. Study details: TCR clusters showed largely donor specificity.

Trimming cost V 3 bases and J 5 bases, with 13 bases left between them. Looked up from germline, CDR1 is SGHDN and CDR2 is FVKESK. The CDR3 contains 14 residues. Study-level results: Second-wave clones that peaked on day 37 lacked confirmed SARS-CoV-2 specificity. Shrinking CD4+ clones resided mostly in CM and EM, and CD8+ ones in EMRA.

The sequence was obtained from a man younger than 30 who had mild COVID-19 (a few samples of this study predate the infection). Cell type and time point are not known. Material for sequencing was PBMCs or a T cell subset sorted from them (not recorded which). The chain couples TRBV14 to TRBJ1-2, with a possible D match to TRBD1 (6 bases). In nucleotides, the CDR3 is TGTGCCAGCAGCCATCGGACAGCTCGTTATGGCTACACCTTC. Protein product: CASSHRTARYGYTF. Looking up the rest from reference TRBV14 and TRBJ1-2 gives the full variable domain: EAGVTQFPSHSVIEKGQTVTLRCDPISGHDNLYWYRRVMGKEIKFLLHFVKESKQDESGMPNNRFLAERTGGTYSTLKVQPAELEDSGVYFCASSHRTARYGYTFGSGTRLTVV.